This T cell receptor (beta chain) is drawn from a study of blood T cell repertoires in COVID-19. Participant-given clinical history determined each cohort assignment. Germline V gene sequence: CDR1 SGDLS, CDR2 YYNGEE. The V and J ends lost 0 bases and 2 bases, in that order; junction bases with no gene match: 7. This CDR3 is built from 16 residues. Produced via immunoSEQ multiplex PCR; TCRdb's table is partial and in-frame only. The table has about 310,000 clones, nearly 90% seen once. The receptor's source is a young woman with acute COVID-19. The chain is built from TRBV9 and TRBJ2-5; the match to TRBD1 covers 7 bases. Sequenced sample: PBMCs or T cells enriched from blood (not recorded which). Here the CDR3 DNA reads TGTGCCAGCAGCGTAGGACCCCTGGGACAGCAAGAGACCCAGTACTTC. This gives the protein CASSVGPLGQQETQYF.